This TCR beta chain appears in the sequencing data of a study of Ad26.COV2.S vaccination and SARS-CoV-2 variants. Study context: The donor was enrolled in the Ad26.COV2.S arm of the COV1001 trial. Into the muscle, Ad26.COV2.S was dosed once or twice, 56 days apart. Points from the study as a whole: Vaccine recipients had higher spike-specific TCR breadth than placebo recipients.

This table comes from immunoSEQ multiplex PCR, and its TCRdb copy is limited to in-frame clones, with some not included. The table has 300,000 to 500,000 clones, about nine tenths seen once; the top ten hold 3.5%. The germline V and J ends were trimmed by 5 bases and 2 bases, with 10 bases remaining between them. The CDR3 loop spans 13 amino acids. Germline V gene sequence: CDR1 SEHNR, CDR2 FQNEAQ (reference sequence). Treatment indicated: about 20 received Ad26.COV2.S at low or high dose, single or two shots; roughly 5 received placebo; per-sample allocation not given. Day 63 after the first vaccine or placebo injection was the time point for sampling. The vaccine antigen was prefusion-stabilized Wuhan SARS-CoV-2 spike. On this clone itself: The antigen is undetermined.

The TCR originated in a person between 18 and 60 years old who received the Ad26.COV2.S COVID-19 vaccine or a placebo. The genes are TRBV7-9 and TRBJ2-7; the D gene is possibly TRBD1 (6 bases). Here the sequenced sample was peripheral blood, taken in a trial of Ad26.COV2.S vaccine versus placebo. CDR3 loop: CASSPRTAYEQYF. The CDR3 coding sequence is TGTGCCAGCAGCCCGCGGACAGCCTACGAGCAGTACTTC.